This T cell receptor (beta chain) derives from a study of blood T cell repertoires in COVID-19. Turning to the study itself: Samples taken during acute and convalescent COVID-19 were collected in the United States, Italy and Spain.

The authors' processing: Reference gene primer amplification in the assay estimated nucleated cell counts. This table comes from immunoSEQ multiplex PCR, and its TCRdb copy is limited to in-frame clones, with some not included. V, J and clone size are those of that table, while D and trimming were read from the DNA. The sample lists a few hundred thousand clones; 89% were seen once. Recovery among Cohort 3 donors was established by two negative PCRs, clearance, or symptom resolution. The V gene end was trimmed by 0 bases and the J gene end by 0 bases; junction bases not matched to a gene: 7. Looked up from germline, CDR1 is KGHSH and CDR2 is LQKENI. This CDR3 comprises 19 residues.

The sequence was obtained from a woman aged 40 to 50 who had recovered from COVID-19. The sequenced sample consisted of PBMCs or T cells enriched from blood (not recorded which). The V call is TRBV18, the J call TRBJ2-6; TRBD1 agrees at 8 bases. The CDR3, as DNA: TGTGCCAGCTCACCACCGAAGACAGGGGATAGCTCTGGGGCCAACGTCCTGACTTTC. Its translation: CASSPPKTGDSSGANVLTF.